The 9 T cell receptor beta chains in this list originate from one sample, sequenced in a study of type 1 regulatory T cells. MiXCR, run by TCRdb on the reads, gives a single entry per CDR3 protein. The sample contains under 85,000 distinct CDR3 sequences, around 49% of which appear only once. These receptors have no identified antigens. The source material was cultured non-Tr1 T cells, either the whole culture or a sorted T cell fraction (not recorded which). These receptors were taken from a human donor in good health.

The chain employs TRBV5-1 and TRBJ2-6; D perhaps matches TRBD1 (5 bases). Germline lookup yields CDR1 SGHRS and CDR2 YFSETQ. CDR3 length equals 17 residues. The germline V and J ends were trimmed by 4 bases and 0 bases, with 14 bases remaining between them. The CDR3, as DNA: TGCGCCAGCAGCCGCGACAGCTTAAACTCTGGGGCCAACGTCCTGACTTTC. Protein: CASSRDSLNSGANVLTF. Filled out from reference TRBV5-1 and TRBJ2-6, the complete variable domain reads KAGVTQTPRYLIKTRGQQVTLSCSPISGHRSVSWYQQTPGQGLQFLFEYFSETQRNKGNFPGRFSGRQFSNSRSEMNVSTLELGDSALYLCASSRDSLNSGANVLTFGAGSRLTVL.

This clonotype was detected only a few times. The chain carries TRBV5-5 and TRBJ1-1; no definite D call. The V gene's germline CDR1 is SGHKS and CDR2 YYEKEE (reference sequence). The CDR3 has 13 amino acids. V was cut by 1 base and J by 1 base, with 5 bases left in between. CDR3 nucleotide sequence: TGTGCCAGCAGCTTGACAGCGAACACTGAAGCTTTCTTT. This gives the protein CASSLTANTEAFF. Full variable domain (outside the CDR3, taken from reference TRBV5-5 and TRBJ1-1): DAGVTQSPTHLIKTRGQQVTLRCSPISGHKSVSWYQQVLGQGPQFIFQYYEKEERGRGNFPDRFSARQFPNYSSELNVNALLLGDSALYLCASSLTANTEAFFGQGTRLTVV.

J is TRBJ1-1 and V is TRBV4-2; tentative D call: TRBD1 (6 bases). This CDR3 spans 14 amino acids. Germline CDR1 reads LGHNA; CDR2 reads YNFKEQ. Trimming stripped 1 base from V and 4 bases from J, with 10 bases between. The chain's CDR3 is CASSQVQGGTEAFF. Here the CDR3 DNA reads TGTGCCAGCAGCCAAGTACAGGGTGGCACTGAAGCTTTCTTT.

The chain couples TRBV7-2 to TRBJ2-2; D not certain. CDR1 is SGHTA, CDR2 FQGNSA, per germline. The V and J ends lost 4 bases and 4 bases respectively, with 4 bases between them. The CDR3 is made up of 12 amino acids. The CDR3 DNA sequence: TGTGCCAGCAGCTCCTCCACCGGGGAGCTGTTTTTT. Protein: CASSSSTGELFF.

The table lists this clonotype with a few counts. The gene calls are TRBV18 and TRBJ2-5; D may be TRBD1 or TRBD2 (5 bases each). Germline V gives CDR1 KGHSH, CDR2 LQKENI. The CDR3 has 13 amino acids. Trimming stripped 4 bases from V and 5 bases from J, with 11 bases between. DNA for the CDR3: TGTGCCAGCTCACGAGGGACGTCGGAGACCCAGTACTTC. It specifies CASSRGTSETQYF.

The rearrangement links TRBV7-2 to TRBJ2-1; possibly TRBD1 for D (6 bases). The CDR3 consists of 15 residues. Germline CDR1 and CDR2: SGHTA and FQGNSA. V was clipped by 5 bases and J by 6 bases, with 17 bases between them. The CDR3 spells CASSPEQGAGNEQFF. CDR3 bases: TGTGCCAGCAGCCCGGAACAGGGTGCGGGCAATGAGCAGTTCTTC.

The rearrangement uses TRBV4-1 and TRBJ2-1, with 12 bases matching TRBD2. Looked up from germline, CDR1 is MGHRA and CDR2 is YSYEKL. The CDR3 consists of 20 residues. The V and J ends lost 3 bases and 4 bases, in that order; junction bases with no gene match: 16. This CDR3 reads CASSHIGLAGKKGGYNEQFF. The DNA for the CDR3 is TGCGCCAGCAGCCACATCGGACTAGCGGGGAAAAAAGGGGGTTACAATGAGCAGTTCTTC.

This clonotype showed up many times. The chain combines TRBV12-3 or TRBV12-4 with TRBJ2-7; the match to TRBD2 covers 9 bases. V gave up 6 bases and J gave up 3 bases; unmatched junction bases: 9. The CDR3 is made up of 15 amino acids. CDR3 DNA sequence: TGTGCCAGCAGCCCCCTAGCGGGACCCAACTACGAGCAGTACTTC. It codes for CASSPLAGPNYEQYF.

There are a few counts of this clonotype. V is TRBV4-1 and J is TRBJ1-2; D ambiguous. Germline values: CDR1 MGHRA, CDR2 YSYEKL. Trimming stripped 5 bases from V and 4 bases from J, with 8 bases between. The CDR3 is made up of 12 amino acids. CDR3 bases: TGCGCCAGCAGCGGGAGCGGCTATGGCTACACCTTC. This sequence encodes CASSGSGYGYTF.